These 31 T cell receptor beta chains were all obtained from the same sample, sequenced in a study of CD8+ T cells in alopecia areata. Following extraction, RNA underwent reverse transcription to cDNA, which served as the sequencing template. Measured with immunoSEQ multiplex PCR; TCRdb has only the in-frame clones, and not every one. In the table there are about 69,000 clones, approximately 64% of which are singletons. This specimen was CD8+ T cells sorted from blood, taken at week 0. The source is a human donor with alopecia areata.

V gene TRBV30 combines with J gene TRBJ1-1, with D maybe TRBD1 (5 bases). CDR1 GTSNPN and CDR2 SVGIG come from the germline V gene (reference sequence). Trimming removed 3 bases at V and 3 bases at J, with 8 bases between. This CDR3 is built from 12 residues. This CDR3 reads CAWRAGYTEAFF. DNA for the CDR3: TGTGCCTGGAGAGCAGGGTACACTGAAGCTTTCTTT.

V usage is TRBV6-5 and J usage is TRBJ1-5, with D hard to call. CDR1 is MNHEY and CDR2 is SVGAGI in the germline V gene. The CDR3 covers 12 residues. Trimming cost V 3 bases and J 3 bases, with 3 bases left between them. CDR3 nucleotide sequence: TGTGCCAGCAGTTATGTCAATCAGCCCCAGCATTTT. This encodes CASSYVNQPQHF.

The rearrangement links TRBV29-1 to TRBJ2-3; D remains unclear. This CDR3 contains 13 residues. CDR1 is SQVTM, CDR2 ANQGSEA, per germline. Trimming took off 4 bases at V and 4 bases at J, with 12 bases between the two ends. The CDR3 DNA is TGCAGCGTTGTCCAGTCTTACTCAGATACGCAGTATTTT. Translating it yields CSVVQSYSDTQYF.

The chain has TRBV7-9 and TRBJ1-6, with D possibly matching TRBD1 (5 bases). This CDR3 comprises 14 residues. Germline-derived CDR1 and CDR2 are SEHNR and FQNEAQ (reference sequence). The V end was cut by 3 bases, the J end by 7 bases, with 10 bases between. CDR3 in amino acids: CASSFDSDNSPLHF. CDR3 bases: TGTGCCAGCAGCTTCGACAGTGACAATTCACCCCTCCACTTT.

The genes are TRBV4-1 and TRBJ2-7; TRBD2 might be the D (6 bases). The V gene's germline CDR1 is MGHRA and CDR2 YSYEKL. This CDR3 region has 15 residues. V lost 1 base and J lost 2, with 12 bases in between. CDR3 amino acids: CASSQALGGAYEQYF. CDR3 coding DNA: TGCGCCAGCAGCCAAGCTCTGGGGGGAGCCTACGAGCAGTACTTC.

The chain's CDR3 is CASRGVGGTYEQYF. The DNA for the CDR3 is TGTGCCAGCAGAGGGGTTGGGGGGACCTACGAGCAGTACTTC. V and J are TRBV27 and TRBJ2-7; D might be TRBD2 (6 bases). Germline CDR1 MNHEY, CDR2 SMNVEV (reference sequence). Trimming shortened V by 6 bases and J by 2 bases, and 14 bases separated the two germline ends. This CDR3 contains 14 residues.

This clone was seen a few times. The chain couples TRBV4-3 to TRBJ2-7, with 9 bases aligning to TRBD2. The CDR3 is 17 residues long. The germline V gene has CDR1 LGHNA and CDR2 YSLEER. Losses at the gene ends were 0 bases for V and 0 bases for J; bases not matched to a gene: 6. CDR3 DNA sequence: TGCGCCAGCAGCCAAGATTTGCTAGCGGGGACCTCCTACGAGCAGTACTTC. It specifies CASSQDLLAGTSYEQYF.

V and J are TRBV6-5 and TRBJ2-2; D is unclear. The germline V and J ends were trimmed by 0 bases and 6 bases, with 8 bases remaining between them. Germline V gives CDR1 MNHEY, CDR2 SVGAGI. This CDR3 has 14 amino acids. The CDR3 region is CASSYSADPGELFF. For the CDR3, the DNA is TGTGCCAGCAGTTACTCGGCAGACCCCGGGGAGCTGTTTTTT.

A few counts support this clone. The chain carries TRBV29-1 and TRBJ1-1, with D perhaps TRBD1 (6 bases). The V end lost 5 bases, the J end lost 1 base, and 14 bases lay between the germline ends. CDR1 and CDR2 (germline): SQVTM, ANQGSEA. The CDR3 runs 14 residues. Here the CDR3 DNA reads TGCAGCGTTAAGGGAAGGGGGAAGAACACTGAAGCTTTCTTT. Its translation: CSVKGRGKNTEAFF.

This clone has only one observation. The chain links TRBV5-4 to TRBJ2-5; TRBD2 is a possible D gene (6 bases). V shed 0 bases and J shed 5 bases, with 11 bases lying between them. The CDR3 is made up of 14 amino acids. From germline, CDR1 is SGHNT and CDR2 YYREEE (reference sequence). The CDR3 protein is CASSLGLATETQYF. DNA for the CDR3: TGTGCCAGCAGCTTGGGGCTAGCGACGGAGACCCAGTACTTC.

The rearrangement joins TRBV4-1 to TRBJ2-7; a weak D match, TRBD2 (6 bases). The CDR3 is made up of 15 amino acids. V lost 3 bases and J 3 bases, leaving 15 bases between the germline ends. Germline CDR1 reads MGHRA; CDR2 reads YSYEKL. The CDR3 bases are TGCGCCAGCAGCCAGGTTCGAGCGGGCAGCTACGAGCAGTACTTC. Its protein product is CASSQVRAGSYEQYF.

This sequence joins TRBV9 and TRBJ2-4; D may match TRBD1 or TRBD2 (6 bases each). This CDR3 has 16 residues. The germline V gene encodes CDR1 SGDLS and CDR2 YYNGEE. V was clipped by 5 bases and J by 1 base, with 16 bases between them. CDR3 sequence: CASSADGGFAKNIQYF. The DNA for the CDR3 is TGTGCCAGCAGTGCCGACGGGGGCTTCGCCAAAAACATTCAGTACTTC.

In nucleotides, the CDR3 is TGCGCCAGCAGCCAAGGACCCCAGGGCAGCTTGGGTTCACCCCTCCACTTT. Translation gives CASSQGPQGSLGSPLHF. The V call is TRBV4-1, the J call TRBJ1-6, with D perhaps matching TRBD1 (5 bases). The CDR3 loop spans 17 amino acids. V gave up 1 base and J gave up 9 bases, with 19 bases separating them. Germline V gene sequence: CDR1 MGHRA, CDR2 YSYEKL.

This chain links TRBV15 with TRBJ2-7; D possibly corresponds to TRBD2 (5 bases). The V and J ends lost 0 bases and 3 bases respectively, with 12 bases between them. CDR1 and CDR2 (germline): LNHNV, YYDKDF (reference sequence). The CDR3 sequence is 15 residues long. CDR3 region: CATSRDSIEGYEQYF. The CDR3 DNA is TGTGCCACCAGCAGAGATAGCATAGAGGGCTACGAGCAGTACTTC.

The table lists this clone with a few counts. The gene calls are TRBV15 and TRBJ1-1; D not resolved. CDR1 and CDR2 from the germline V gene are LNHNV and YYDKDF (reference sequence). The CDR3 has 13 residues. Trimming took off 1 base at V and 6 bases at J, with 9 bases between the two ends. CDR3: CATSRGKAAEAFF. The CDR3 nucleotides are TGTGCCACCAGCAGAGGGAAGGCCGCTGAAGCTTTCTTT. Looking up the rest from reference TRBV15 and TRBJ1-1 gives the full variable domain: DAMVIQNPRYQVTQFGKPVTLSCSQTLNHNVMYWYQQKSSQAPKLLFHYYDKDFNNEADTPDNFQSRRPNTSFCFLDIRSPGLGDTAMYLCATSRGKAAEAFFGQGTRLTVV.

The chain joins TRBV7-9 to TRBJ1-2, with TRBD1 matching over 9 bases. There are 18 residues in the CDR3. The germline V gene encodes CDR1 SEHNR and CDR2 FQNEAQ (reference sequence). Unmatched junction bases numbered 13, after V lost 3 bases and J lost 2 bases. CDR3 sequence (DNA): TGTGCCAGCAGCTTTTTGCCGGGACAGGGCACCTCCAACTATGGCTACACCTTC. It specifies CASSFLPGQGTSNYGYTF.

The chain couples TRBV27 to TRBJ2-5; no reliable D call. Per the germline V gene, CDR1 is MNHEY and CDR2 is SMNVEV (reference sequence). V was trimmed by 2 bases and J by 0 bases, leaving 4 bases between them. The CDR3 totals 13 residues. Here the CDR3 DNA reads TGTGCCAGCAGTTTAGGGTACCAAGAGACCCAGTACTTC. This sequence encodes CASSLGYQETQYF.

This clone was recorded once. V is TRBV6-5 and J is TRBJ2-5; D may be TRBD1 (7 bases). The length of the CDR3 is 15 residues. Trimming took off 7 bases at V and 4 bases at J, with 19 bases between the two ends. The germline V gene encodes CDR1 MNHEY and CDR2 SVGAGI. Here the CDR3 reads CASTRQGMGGETQYF. The CDR3 DNA follows: TGTGCCAGCACTAGACAGGGTATGGGAGGAGAGACCCAGTACTTC.

CDR3 nucleotide sequence: TGCAGCGTGGAACCAACTAGCGGGGGCCAAGAGACCCAGTACTTC. Its translation is CSVEPTSGGQETQYF. V usage is TRBV29-1 and J usage is TRBJ2-5; 11 nucleotides agree with TRBD2. Looked up from germline, CDR1 is SQVTM and CDR2 is ANQGSEA. The V segment lost 6 bases and the J segment 1 base; nucleotides outside the gene matches: 7. The CDR3 covers 15 residues.

The chain couples TRBV4-3 to TRBJ2-1; no clear D gene. The length of the CDR3 is 15 residues. Trimming shortened V by 4 bases and J by 1 base, and 11 bases separated the two germline ends. The germline V gene has CDR1 LGHNA and CDR2 YSLEER. The CDR3, as DNA: TGCGCCAGCAGCCTTAACACCGTTTCCTACAATGAGCAGTTCTTC. It yields the protein CASSLNTVSYNEQFF.

The gene calls are TRBV29-1 and TRBJ2-1; D gene ambiguous. CDR1 is SQVTM and CDR2 is ANQGSEA in the germline V gene. The CDR3 has 13 residues. Trimming removed 0 bases from V and 10 bases from J, with 13 bases in between. In DNA form, the CDR3 reads TGCAGCGTTGAAGATCGTGACTTAATGGAGCAGTTCTTC. Encoded protein: CSVEDRDLMEQFF.

The gene calls are TRBV7-9 and TRBJ1-1; TRBD1 matches 9 bases. J lost 4 bases, V lost 1 base, and 4 bases had no gene match. The CDR3 has 15 amino acids. In germline, CDR1 is SEHNR, CDR2 FQNEAQ (reference sequence). The CDR3 nucleotides read TGTGCCAGCAGCTTAGGGGGACAGGGTAGCACTGAAGCTTTCTTT. Its translation is CASSLGGQGSTEAFF.

This clone showed up just a few times. The DNA of the CDR3 is TGTGCCAGCAGTTCTCCCGACAGAGACTATGGCTACACCTTC. It is translated as CASSSPDRDYGYTF. The chain is built from TRBV27 and TRBJ1-2, with D perhaps matching TRBD1 (5 bases). CDR3 length: 14 residues. The V gene's germline CDR1 is MNHEY and CDR2 SMNVEV (reference sequence). Trimming removed 4 bases at V and 3 bases at J, with 12 bases between.

The V and J genes are TRBV6-5 and TRBJ1-5; D gene ambiguous. Trimming took off 5 bases at V and 7 bases at J, with 15 bases between the two ends. The CDR3 totals 14 residues. CDR1 and CDR2 from the germline V gene are MNHEY and SVGAGI. The CDR3 nucleotides are TGTGCCAGCAGTGTAAGAGGCTTTCGGCAGCCCCAGCATTTT. It is translated as CASSVRGFRQPQHF.

This clone has just one count. The genes are TRBV29-1 and TRBJ1-2; the D gene is possibly TRBD1 (6 bases). V was clipped by 6 bases and J by 7 bases, with 12 bases between them. The CDR3 length is 11 residues. The germline V gene encodes CDR1 SQVTM and CDR2 ANQGSEA. The CDR3 bases are TGCAGCGTCCGTACAGGGTTTGGCTACACCTTC. This translates into CSVRTGFGYTF.

The J gene is TRBJ2-5, the V gene TRBV4-1, with 7 bases lining up with TRBD1. The J segment lost 3 bases and the V segment lost 4 bases, leaving 8 bases of the junction unmatched. CDR1 and CDR2 from the germline V gene are MGHRA and YSYEKL. The CDR3 is 15 amino acids. CDR3 nucleotides: TGCGCCAGCAGCCGAGGGTCCGGGACAGAAGAGACCCAGTACTTC. Protein sequence: CASSRGSGTEETQYF.

The J gene is TRBJ2-2, the V gene TRBV30; D is possibly TRBD1 or TRBD2 (5 bases each). Trimming removed 0 bases from V and 8 bases from J, with 10 bases in between. The CDR3 spans 13 residues. The V gene's germline CDR1 is GTSNPN and CDR2 SVGIG (reference sequence). DNA for the CDR3: TGTGCCTGGAGTGTAGGGGACGGTGGGGAGCTGTTTTTT. Protein product: CAWSVGDGGELFF.

V usage is TRBV7-9 and J usage is TRBJ1-1, with D unresolved. There are 12 residues in the CDR3. Between the trimmed V and J ends, which lost 6 bases and 4 bases, there was a span of 9 bases. The germline gives CDR1 SEHNR, CDR2 FQNEAQ (reference sequence). This CDR3 is CASSRMGTEAFF. DNA of the CDR3: TGTGCCAGCAGTAGAATGGGCACTGAAGCTTTCTTT.

This clone turned up a few times. The chain uses TRBV14 and TRBJ2-3; 11 bases align to TRBD2. V lost 4 bases, J lost 6 bases, and 6 bases stayed unmatched. This CDR3 is 15 amino acids long. Per the germline V gene, CDR1 is SGHDN and CDR2 is FVKESK. The CDR3: CASSLAGGPADTQYF. The CDR3, as DNA: TGTGCCAGCAGCCTAGCGGGAGGGCCAGCGGATACGCAGTATTTT.

This clone was seen a few times. The V gene is TRBV27, the J gene TRBJ1-6, with a weak D call TRBD1 (5 bases). V shed 0 bases and J shed 10 bases, with 13 bases lying between them. The CDR3 covers 15 residues. Germline CDR1 MNHEY, CDR2 SMNVEV (reference sequence). Here the CDR3 DNA reads TGTGCCAGCAGTTTATCGCCCGGGGCAGGGTCACCCCTCCACTTT. It specifies CASSLSPGAGSPLHF.

This clone was found a few times. The genes are TRBV7-3 and TRBJ2-2; no clear D. The germline V gene encodes CDR1 SGHTA and CDR2 FQGTGA. Trimming cost V 6 bases and J 2 bases, with 4 bases left between them. CDR3 length: 12 residues. CDR3 in DNA: TGTGCCAGCAGGCGCAACACCGGGGAGCTGTTTTTT. It yields the protein CASRRNTGELFF.